This entry lists 18 T cell receptor beta chains sequenced from one sample in a study of T cell responses to AZD1222 COVID-19 vaccine. Repertoires were generated with immunoSEQ multiplex PCR, while TCRdb's copy carries only in-frame clones and drops some. Among about 94,000 clones, 85% to 90% were seen once, and the ten largest hold roughly 12%. The source was peripheral blood, collected 28 days after the second AZD1222 dose. The receptors shown here come from an adult who received the AZD1222 COVID-19 vaccine.

The chain links TRBV5-6 to TRBJ2-5, with 8 positions matching TRBD2. The germline gives CDR1 SGHDT, CDR2 YYEEEE. This CDR3 region has 14 residues. V dropped 4 bases and J dropped 4; count of bases not matched to a gene: 6. The CDR3 here is CASSRGLVTETQYF. The CDR3 region has the DNA TGTGCCAGCAGCAGGGGACTAGTAACAGAGACCCAGTACTTC. The whole variable domain, remainder taken from reference TRBV5-6 and TRBJ2-5, is DAGVTQSPTHLIKTRGQQVTLRCSPKSGHDTVSWYQQALGQGPQFIFQYYEEEERQRGNFPDRFSGHQFPNYSSELNVNALLLGDSALYLCASSRGLVTETQYFGPGTRLLVL.

This clone came up once. V and J are TRBV20-1 and TRBJ2-7; TRBD2 is a possible D gene (7 bases). In germline, CDR1 is DFQATT, CDR2 SNEGSKA (reference sequence). The length of the CDR3 is 14 residues. V was trimmed by 3 bases and J by 3 bases, leaving 15 bases between them. CDR3 protein: CSASRGEGLYEQYF. The CDR3 nucleotides are TGCAGTGCTAGTAGGGGGGAGGGCCTCTACGAGCAGTACTTC.

This clone was seen just once. The chain combines TRBV9 with TRBJ1-2; possibly TRBD1 for D (6 bases). Germline CDR1 SGDLS, CDR2 YYNGEE. V lost 0 bases, J lost 5 bases, and 14 bases lay in between. This CDR3 region has 15 residues. The CDR3 DNA reads as TGTGCCAGCAGCGTAGCTCCGGGGGCGCAGTATGGCTACACCTTC. This gives the protein CASSVAPGAQYGYTF.

The chain combines TRBV7-9 with TRBJ2-7, with D perhaps matching TRBD2 (5 bases). Germline V gene lookup returns CDR1 SEHNR and CDR2 FQNEAQ (reference sequence). The V and J ends lost 2 bases and 5 bases respectively, with 10 bases between them. The CDR3 spans 13 residues. CDR3 nucleotides: TGTGCCAGCAGCTTAAGGGAGTCCAACGAGCAGTACTTC. Its protein is CASSLRESNEQYF.

The DNA for the CDR3 is TGTGCCAGCAGCTCCCTAGAGGGGTCCTCCTACAATGAGCAGTTCTTC. It is translated as CASSSLEGSSYNEQFF. V and J are TRBV11-3 and TRBJ2-1; D tentatively fits TRBD1 or TRBD2 (5 bases each). Germline CDR1 and CDR2: SGHNT and YENEEA. The V gene lost 4 bases and the J gene lost 0 bases, with 13 bases spanning the gap. The CDR3 contains 16 residues.

This clone turned up a few times. The rearrangement links TRBV30 to TRBJ2-3; no clear D gene. Between the trimmed V and J ends, which lost 0 bases and 0 bases, there was a span of 7 bases. CDR1 GTSNPN and CDR2 SVGIG come from the germline V gene (reference sequence). There are 14 residues in the CDR3. CDR3 nucleotide sequence: TGTGCCTGGAGTGTCGAGGCTAGCACAGATACGCAGTATTTT. This encodes CAWSVEASTDTQYF.

V usage is TRBV12-3 or TRBV12-4 and J usage is TRBJ2-1; D remains ambiguous. V was cut by 0 bases and J by 6 bases, with 6 bases left in between. CDR3 length equals 13 residues. CDR3 sequence (DNA): TGTGCCAGCAGTTTAGCCAAACTCAATGAGCAGTTCTTC. Translating gives CASSLAKLNEQFF.

The chain carries TRBV18 and TRBJ1-1, with D tentatively TRBD1 (5 bases). Trimming pared 3 bases from V and 3 bases from J, leaving 8 bases between. The CDR3 contains 13 residues. Germline-derived CDR1 and CDR2 are KGHSH and LQKENI. As DNA, the CDR3 is TGTGCCAGCTCACCTCAGGGAGACACTGAAGCTTTCTTT. Its translation is CASSPQGDTEAFF.

The rearrangement uses TRBV21-1 and TRBJ2-7; the DNA was not used to check the table's D call, TRBD2. TRBV21-1 constitutes a pseudogene. This CDR3 contains 14 residues. The CDR3 sequence: CASSKVGGSYEQYF. CDR3 DNA: TGTGCCAGCAGCAAGGTGGGGGGCTCCTACGAGCAGTACTTC.

The rearrangement uses TRBV2 and TRBJ1-2; TRBD1 agrees at 10 bases. Per germline, CDR1 SNHLY and CDR2 FYNNEI. The V gene end was trimmed by 5 bases and the J gene end by 7 bases; junction bases not matched to a gene: 1. The CDR3 covers 12 residues. This CDR3 is CASSRTGGGYTF. The CDR3 bases are TGTGCCAGCAGTCGGACAGGGGGTGGCTACACCTTC. Filled out from reference TRBV2 and TRBJ1-2, the complete variable domain reads EPEVTQTPSHQVTQMGQEVILRCVPISNHLYFYWYRQILGQKVEFLVSFYNNEISEKSEIFDDQFSVERPDGSNFTLKIRSTKLEDSAMYFCASSRTGGGYTFGSGTRLTVV.

The count of this clone is one. This CDR3 reads CASSRRQSYNSPLHF. The CDR3 DNA reads as TGTGCCAGCAGTCGGAGACAGTCCTATAATTCACCCCTCCACTTT. This sequence joins TRBV28 and TRBJ1-6, with a possible D match to TRBD1 (5 bases). CDR1 and CDR2 from the germline V gene are MDHEN and SYDVKM. V was pared by 5 bases and J by 1 base, with 9 bases between. The CDR3 runs to 15 residues. Variable domain in full (rest from reference TRBV28 and TRBJ1-6): DVKVTQSSRYLVKRTGEKVFLECVQDMDHENMFWYRQDPGLGLRLIYFSYDVKMKEKGDIPEGYSVSREKKERFSLILESASTNQTSMYLCASSRRQSYNSPLHFGNGTRLTVT.

This chain links TRBV28 with TRBJ1-3; no reliable D call. CDR1 MDHEN and CDR2 SYDVKM come from the germline V gene. The CDR3 sequence is 14 residues long. The germline V and J ends were trimmed by 6 bases and 0 bases, with 9 bases remaining between them. CDR3 sequence reads: CASRTGGSGNTIYF. The CDR3 DNA reads TGTGCCAGCAGAACGGGAGGCTCTGGAAACACCATATATTTT.

This clone has more than one count but fewer than ten. V and J are TRBV28 and TRBJ1-2; D not resolved. The germline gives CDR1 MDHEN, CDR2 SYDVKM. V was clipped by 5 bases and J by 0 bases, with 10 bases between them. This CDR3 spans 14 amino acids. The CDR3 DNA reads as TGTGCCAGCAGTCCACCAGGAACTAACTATGGCTACACCTTC. This gives the protein CASSPPGTNYGYTF.

This clone has just one count. The V and J genes are TRBV6-1 and TRBJ2-1; 10 bases line up with TRBD2. This CDR3 is built from 15 residues. The germline gives CDR1 MNHNS, CDR2 SASEGT. V lost 5 bases to trimming and J lost 5 bases; unmatched junction nucleotides: 6. The CDR3 DNA follows: TGTGCCAGCAGTTCGAGCGGGGGGGCCGACAATGAGCAGTTCTTC. Residues: CASSSSGGADNEQFF.

A single count supports this clone. The chain carries TRBV27 and TRBJ2-7; 9 positions agree with TRBD1. The trim removed 5 bases at V and 4 bases at J, leaving 9 bases unmatched. Per germline, CDR1 MNHEY and CDR2 SMNVEV (reference sequence). The CDR3 is made up of 15 amino acids. The CDR3 coding sequence is TGTGCCAGCAGTCTTACTGGGACAGGGTTGTACGAGCAGTACTTC. Translating it yields CASSLTGTGLYEQYF.

The sample holds one count of this clone. The rearrangement uses TRBV3-1 (or the pseudogene TRBV3-2) and TRBJ2-7, with D possibly TRBD1 on 7 matching bases. Trimming removed 1 base from V and 2 bases from J, with 12 bases in between. The CDR3 extends over 15 amino acids. CDR1 is LGHDT and CDR2 is YNNKEL in the germline V gene (reference sequence). CDR3 bases: TGTGCCAGCAGCCAAGGCTCCAGGGGGGCCTACGAGCAGTACTTC. Its translation is CASSQGSRGAYEQYF.

The chain links TRBV27 to TRBJ2-1; D remains ambiguous. Germline V CDR1 and CDR2: MNHEY, SMNVEV (reference sequence). The CDR3 runs to 14 residues. The V end lost 2 bases, the J end lost 3 bases, and 8 bases lay between the germline ends. This CDR3 reads CASSLALSYNEQFF. Here the CDR3 DNA reads TGTGCCAGCAGTTTAGCGCTGAGCTACAATGAGCAGTTCTTC.

The chain couples TRBV19 to TRBJ1-1; D perhaps matches TRBD1 (5 bases). V shed 7 bases and J shed 8 bases, with 20 bases lying between them. The germline V gene encodes CDR1 LNHDA and CDR2 SQIVND (reference sequence). The CDR3 runs 14 residues. The CDR3 sequence is CASTDPTDLREAFF. The DNA of the CDR3 is TGTGCCAGTACCGATCCGACAGACCTAAGGGAAGCTTTCTTT.